This TCR beta chain came from a study of shared clonotypes between healthy human individuals. The donor cohort consisted entirely of Caucasian adults residing in Nashville, Tennessee. Splitting of CD4+ cells produced CD45RA+ naive and CD45RA-negative memory subsets. To note about this clone: Its antigen is still unknown.

Clones were sequenced by immunoSEQ multiplex PCR, and TCRdb holds only the in-frame ones, with some missing. The table lists some 2,400,000 clones, around 95% of them singletons. Whole-study findings and limits: Represented diversity (both genetic and exposure-history) was limited by the small number of donors. In this cohort, only blood was sampled, and tissue repertoires likely differ.

This CDR3 contains 16 residues. The V segment lost 5 bases and the J segment 7 bases; nucleotides outside the gene matches: 11. Germline values: CDR1 SGHNT, CDR2 YENEEA. The clonotype comes from a man between 18 and 29 years old in good health. Sequencing was performed on naive CD4+ T cells sorted from blood. The subset here: CD45RA+ positively selected. V is TRBV11-3 and J is TRBJ2-2; 9 bases fit TRBD1. The CDR3 here is CASSRGGTGNVGELFF. CDR3 coding DNA: TGTGCCAGCAGCCGAGGGGGGACAGGGAACGTCGGGGAGCTGTTTTTT.